This TCR beta chain was sequenced during a study of cytomegalovirus exposure and HLA in healthy donors. The wider study: As released early, the data held roughly 85 million unique TCRs from HLA-typed donors.

Notes on the study in general: Exclusion applied to some V segments, including TRBV6-2 and TRBV6-3, as they were indistinguishable.

As concerns this clone: Antigen: not known.

CDR1 and CDR2 from the germline V gene are SGHRS and YFSETQ. The V and J ends lost 4 bases and 2 bases, in that order; junction bases with no gene match: 8. There are 16 residues in the CDR3. The PCR contained 60 Vbeta and 13 Jbeta primers. Repertoires were generated with immunoSEQ multiplex PCR, while TCRdb's copy carries only in-frame clones and drops some. The profile covers about 140,000 clones, with around 80% appearing a single time and 1% to 1.5% taken by the ten largest. The sequence was collected from a male donor in good health and CMV-seropositive. The material sequenced was PBMCs. The genes are TRBV5-1 and TRBJ2-1, with 8 bases identical to TRBD2. The CDR3 DNA is TGCGCCAGCAGCCAGCTAGCGGGCGGCACCTACAATGAGCAGTTCTTC. The encoded protein is CASSQLAGGTYNEQFF. Supplemented by reference TRBV5-1 and TRBJ2-1, the full variable domain reads KAGVTQTPRYLIKTRGQQVTLSCSPISGHRSVSWYQQTPGQGLQFLFEYFSETQRNKGNFPGRFSGRQFSNSRSEMNVSTLELGDSALYLCASSQLAGGTYNEQFFGPGTRLTVL.